This T cell receptor beta chain was captured in a study of vaccination effects on CD4 cells after COVID-19. Measured with immunoSEQ multiplex PCR; TCRdb has only the in-frame clones, and not every one. The sample consists of approximately 68,000 clones, over 70% of them appearing once. In the ViraFEST assay, antigen-specific CD4+ clonotypes were identified by expansion after peptide-pool stimulation. Subsequent to 10 days of culture, CD4+ T cells were isolated. None of the vaccinated had previously contracted SARS-CoV-2, and their nucleocapsid antibodies tested negative. Germline V gives CDR1 SGHRS, CDR2 YFSETQ. After removal of 0 bases from V and 2 bases from J, the junction contained 2 bases not matched to a gene. CDR3 length: 16 residues. Remarks on this clone: Its matching antigen is unknown.

The rearrangement links TRBV5-1 to TRBJ2-6; 7 nucleotides match TRBD1. The TCR sequence derives from a human donor who received a COVID-19 vaccine. The starting material was CD4+ T cells from PBMCs cultured with SARS-CoV-2 spike peptides, obtained before COVID-19 vaccination. The CDR3: CASSLGQGAGANVLTF. In DNA, the CDR3 is TGCGCCAGCAGCTTGGGGCAGGGGGCTGGGGCCAACGTCCTGACTTTC.